The clone carrying this T cell receptor (beta chain) was observed a handful of times. Antigen: not known. These data come from a study of T cell responses to AZD1222 COVID-19 vaccine. The data were produced by immunoSEQ multiplex PCR, yet TCRdb's version contains in-frame clones alone and is incomplete. The sample lists roughly 150,000 clones, 88% occurring once. CDR3 length: 14 residues. Trimming took 5 bases from V and 8 from J; bases not matched to a gene: 11. CDR1 is LNHDA, CDR2 SQIVND, per germline (reference sequence). Whole-study findings and limits: Females outnumbered males among donors, who were mostly white British; clonal diversity was possibly underestimated. In the spike-specific TCR repertoire, nearly half reportedly target unmutated variant regions.

The clonotype originates from an adult in good health. The V gene is TRBV19, the J gene TRBJ1-2; 7 bases are shared with TRBD1. Sequenced material: peripheral blood, taken on day 0 of AZD1222 vaccination. CDR3 in amino acids: CASSPRNRGRGYTF. The CDR3 DNA reads as TGTGCCAGTAGTCCACGAAACAGGGGCCGAGGCTACACCTTC.